A selection of T cell receptor beta chains follows, all from one sample in a study of CD8+ T cells in alopecia areata. TCRdb keeps only in-frame clones here, not all; method: immunoSEQ multiplex PCR. Of some 110,000 clones in the sample, roughly 66% were seen once. The sequenced material came from CD4+ T cells sorted from blood. Receptor source: a human donor in good health. Both conserved end residues are part of each CDR3. Fields, in order: V gene, clone size, D gene, J gene, CDR3 DNA, CDR3 protein. A D gene is named only where the DNA matches it firmly. Part of the rows lack a size; the others show once, few, many or a class for expanded clones.

v_call: TRBV2; clone_size: -; d_call: -; j_call: TRBJ2-5; cdr3_nt: TGTGCCAGCAGTGGGCTAGGAGAGACCCAGTACTTC; cdr3_aa: CASSGLGETQYF
v_call: TRBV5-1; clone_size: -; d_call: TRBD2; j_call: TRBJ2-5; cdr3_nt: TGCGCCAGCAGCTCCTCCGGGACTAGCGGGCAGATGATCCAGTACTTC; cdr3_aa: CASSSSGTSGQMIQYF
v_call: TRBV16; clone_size: -; d_call: TRBD1; j_call: TRBJ1-1; cdr3_nt: TGTGCCAGCAGCCACCGGACAGGGGGCAACTTTTGGGTTGAAGCTTTCTTT; cdr3_aa: CASSHRTGGNFWVEAFF
v_call: TRBV4-1; clone_size: -; d_call: TRBD2; j_call: TRBJ2-7; cdr3_nt: TGCGCCAGCAGCCTAAGCGGGGGGGCAAGCTACGAGCAGTACTTC; cdr3_aa: CASSLSGGASYEQYF
v_call: TRBV27; clone_size: -; d_call: -; j_call: TRBJ2-3; cdr3_nt: TGTGCCAGCAGTTCCGTGACGACTAGCACAGATACGCAGTATTTT; cdr3_aa: CASSSVTTSTDTQYF
v_call: TRBV5-1; clone_size: -; d_call: -; j_call: TRBJ2-5; cdr3_nt: TGCGCCAGCAGGGTCGACCAAGAGACCCAGTACTTC; cdr3_aa: CASRVDQETQYF
v_call: TRBV5-1; clone_size: -; d_call: -; j_call: TRBJ1-4; cdr3_nt: TGCGCCAGCAGCTCAGGGAGGACTAATGAAAAACTGTTTTTT; cdr3_aa: CASSSGRTNEKLFF
v_call: TRBV5-1; clone_size: -; d_call: -; j_call: TRBJ2-5; cdr3_nt: TGCGCCAGCAGCTCGACCCCAGCGGGAGAGACCCAGTACTTC; cdr3_aa: CASSSTPAGETQYF
v_call: TRBV7-8; clone_size: once; d_call: -; j_call: TRBJ1-5; cdr3_nt: TGTGCCAGCAGCTCTGGACGGAATCAGCCCCAGCATTTT; cdr3_aa: CASSSGRNQPQHF
v_call: TRBV30; clone_size: -; d_call: -; j_call: TRBJ1-5; cdr3_nt: TGTGCCTGGAGTTCGTTTAGCAATCAGCCCCAGCATTTT; cdr3_aa: CAWSSFSNQPQHF
v_call: TRBV29-1; clone_size: few; d_call: TRBD1; j_call: TRBJ2-7; cdr3_nt: TGCAGCGTTGCTGCTGGGACAGGGAGCTCCTACGAGCAGTACTTC; cdr3_aa: CSVAAGTGSSYEQYF
v_call: TRBV25-1; clone_size: -; d_call: -; j_call: TRBJ1-1; cdr3_nt: TGTGCCAGCAGTTGGGGTCCTCGTTCTGAAGCTTTCTTT; cdr3_aa: CASSWGPRSEAFF
v_call: TRBV29-1; clone_size: few; d_call: TRBD2; j_call: TRBJ2-5; cdr3_nt: TGCAGCGTTGCCGGTCCCCTGCGGGGGGGTAACCAAGAGACCCAGTACTTC; cdr3_aa: CSVAGPLRGGNQETQYF
v_call: TRBV29-1; clone_size: -; d_call: -; j_call: TRBJ1-1; cdr3_nt: TGCAGCGTTGAACTAGTAGAGAGGAACACTGAAGCTTTCTTT; cdr3_aa: CSVELVERNTEAFF
v_call: TRBV5-1; clone_size: -; d_call: -; j_call: TRBJ1-6; cdr3_nt: TGCGCCAGCAGCTTGGGCTCGTCGGCAAATTCACCCCTCCACTTT; cdr3_aa: CASSLGSSANSPLHF
v_call: TRBV5-1; clone_size: -; d_call: -; j_call: TRBJ1-2; cdr3_nt: TGCGCCAGCAGCTCTGAGGAACCCAGGGGAGGCTACACCTTC; cdr3_aa: CASSSEEPRGGYTF
v_call: TRBV2; clone_size: -; d_call: -; j_call: TRBJ2-5; cdr3_nt: TGTGCCAGCAGTGCACGACTAGTAGAGACCCAGTACTTC; cdr3_aa: CASSARLVETQYF
v_call: TRBV30; clone_size: -; d_call: TRBD2; j_call: TRBJ2-5; cdr3_nt: TGTGCCTGGATTCGTAGCGGGGTTTATGGGGAGACCCAGTACTTC; cdr3_aa: CAWIRSGVYGETQYF
v_call: TRBV29-1; clone_size: -; d_call: -; j_call: TRBJ1-1; cdr3_nt: TGCAGCGCGCACCACCCAGGGGAAACTGAAGCTTTCTTT; cdr3_aa: CSAHHPGETEAFF
v_call: TRBV6-5; clone_size: -; d_call: TRBD2; j_call: TRBJ2-7; cdr3_nt: TGTGCCAGCAGTTACTCGAGACTAGCGGGGGAGCAGTACTTC; cdr3_aa: CASSYSRLAGEQYF
v_call: TRBV6-5; clone_size: -; d_call: TRBD1; j_call: TRBJ1-2; cdr3_nt: TGTGCCAGCAGGCGGGACAGGGGGAATGGCTACACCTTC; cdr3_aa: CASRRDRGNGYTF
v_call: TRBV4-2; clone_size: once; d_call: TRBD1; j_call: TRBJ2-6; cdr3_nt: TGTGCCAGCAGCCAAGGGACAGGGAGCTCTGGGGCCAACGTCCTGACTTTC; cdr3_aa: CASSQGTGSSGANVLTF
v_call: TRBV5-6; clone_size: -; d_call: -; j_call: TRBJ1-1; cdr3_nt: TGTGCCAGCAGCCCGCTAGACAGGAACACTGAAGCTTTCTTT; cdr3_aa: CASSPLDRNTEAFF
v_call: TRBV6-1; clone_size: once; d_call: TRBD1; j_call: TRBJ1-6; cdr3_nt: TGTGCCAGCAGTGGGCCCGGGACAGCTATTAATTCACCCCTCCACTTT; cdr3_aa: CASSGPGTAINSPLHF
v_call: TRBV5-4; clone_size: -; d_call: TRBD2; j_call: TRBJ2-3; cdr3_nt: TGTGCCAGCACCTTAGGGCGGGGGTACACAGATACGCAGTATTTT; cdr3_aa: CASTLGRGYTDTQYF
v_call: TRBV5-6; clone_size: -; d_call: TRBD1; j_call: TRBJ2-7; cdr3_nt: TGTGCCAGCAGCCCCGACAGGGCCATATCCTACGAGCAGTACTTC; cdr3_aa: CASSPDRAISYEQYF
v_call: TRBV9; clone_size: -; d_call: TRBD1; j_call: TRBJ2-2; cdr3_nt: TGTGCCAGCAGCGCCCGGACAGGGGGGACCGGGGAGCTGTTTTTT; cdr3_aa: CASSARTGGTGELFF
v_call: TRBV6-6; clone_size: -; d_call: TRBD1; j_call: TRBJ1-5; cdr3_nt: TGTGCCACTAAAACCGGGACAGGGGATCAGCCCCAGCATTTT; cdr3_aa: CATKTGTGDQPQHF
v_call: TRBV29-1; clone_size: few; d_call: TRBD2; j_call: TRBJ2-5; cdr3_nt: TGCAGCGTTGAAGATCCCGGGACTAGCGGTTGGTACCAAGAGACCCAGTACTTC; cdr3_aa: CSVEDPGTSGWYQETQYF
v_call: TRBV15; clone_size: -; d_call: -; j_call: TRBJ2-7; cdr3_nt: TGTGCCACCAGCAGAGGGGAGGACAGGACCTACGAGCAGTACTTC; cdr3_aa: CATSRGEDRTYEQYF
v_call: TRBV5-6; clone_size: -; d_call: TRBD2; j_call: TRBJ2-5; cdr3_nt: TGTGCCAGCAGCGAGCGGGGAGCGGGGGAGACCCAGTACTTC; cdr3_aa: CASSERGAGETQYF
v_call: TRBV30; clone_size: few; d_call: -; j_call: TRBJ1-5; cdr3_nt: TGTGCCTGGAGTGCTCAGGGTGCAGCCCAGCATTTT; cdr3_aa: CAWSAQGAAQHF
v_call: TRBV4-2; clone_size: few; d_call: -; j_call: TRBJ1-1; cdr3_nt: TGTGCCAGCAGCCAGGACGGAACGAACACTGAAGCTTTCTTT; cdr3_aa: CASSQDGTNTEAFF
v_call: TRBV14; clone_size: few; d_call: -; j_call: TRBJ1-1; cdr3_nt: TGTGCCAGCAGCCAAGAATTTGGGAGGGGAGCTGAAGCTTTCTTT; cdr3_aa: CASSQEFGRGAEAFF
v_call: TRBV15; clone_size: -; d_call: -; j_call: TRBJ1-5; cdr3_nt: TGTGCCACCAGCAGAGATCCAAGGGATTCTAGCAATCAGCCCCAGCATTTT; cdr3_aa: CATSRDPRDSSNQPQHF
v_call: TRBV19; clone_size: -; d_call: -; j_call: TRBJ1-2; cdr3_nt: TGTGCCAGTAGTAACCGGAACTATGGCTACACCTTC; cdr3_aa: CASSNRNYGYTF
v_call: TRBV7-2; clone_size: -; d_call: TRBD1; j_call: TRBJ2-5; cdr3_nt: TGTGCCAGCAACCGACAGGGGACGGAGACCCAGTACTTC; cdr3_aa: CASNRQGTETQYF